This TCR beta chain was retrieved from a study of Graves' ophthalmopathy and Graves' hyperthyroidism (dated by TCRdb to the late 2010s). In terms of the full investigation: Stable hyperthyroidism was defined as no progression to ophthalmopathy within 18 months of follow-up. Following sampling, methimazole starting at 30 mg daily was administered to hyperthyroidism patients, and high-dose intravenous methylprednisolone was administered to ophthalmopathy patients. T-cell repertoires of thyroid tissue and blood were compared in about 6 hyperthyroidism patients. To explore V-J signatures that distinguish ophthalmopathy from hyperthyroidism, a discovery set of 100 patients was enrolled, made up of 40 to 45 with ophthalmopathy and 57 with stable hyperthyroidism. For independent validation, a separate cohort was made up of around 18 hyperthyroidism patients plus 17 patients who later progressed from hyperthyroidism to ophthalmopathy. In total, 120 to 150 blood samples were TCR-sequenced: approximately 42 ophthalmopathy, 75 hyperthyroidism and about 17 hyperthyroidism-to-ophthalmopathy patients. To tell Graves' ophthalmopathy apart from Graves' hyperthyroidism, and to predict which patients would progress to ophthalmopathy, the study relied on TCR beta repertoire signatures.

For repertoire sequencing, TCR beta CDR3 regions were amplified from RNA transcripts. A first-round RT-PCR used HTBI primers with the Qiagen OneStep RT-PCR kit, followed by a second-round multiplex PCR, size selection and purification. Sequencing of the libraries was carried out on an Illumina HiSeq2000 in paired-end mode with 100 bp reads. The paper's processing steps were these. Reads were processed with SOAPnuke, discarding reads with adapters, uncalled bases, mean Phred below 15, or no exact constant-primer or identifier match. COPE v1.2.5 was used to merge the high-quality paired reads. Each unique nucleotide sequence was treated as a clonotype, and MiTCR v1.1 was used to align the clonotypes to the IMGT TRB V, D and J references. Only V-J combinations with frequency above 0.0001 were analysed, covering approximately 99% of repertoires. For each V-J combination, a TCR clonal expansion and chaos score was defined as F50 clonal expansion divided by the chaos observed in the TCRdist matrix. Features were reduced by Welch's t-statistics and random forest to around 14 V-J combinations, which fed a naive Bayes classifier. The Morisita-Horn index was used to measure how similar the thyroid and blood repertoires were. TCRdb trimmed the raw reads at Q25, called clones with MiXCR and kept productive beta chains. CDR3 protein sequences are deduplicated, and each keeps its most common genes and DNA. TCRdb, rather than the study authors, made the V and J calls. The sample has 500,000 to 700,000 distinct CDR3 sequences on record, less than 40% of them singletons. The top ten clones comprise 3.5% to 4.5% of the sample.

The paper as a whole reports these results and caveats: In validation, the model predicted ophthalmopathy progression with more than 70% sensitivity and 72.22% specificity; eleven to twelve predicted patients were CT-confirmed with GO in a median of approximately 6.2 months. The 13-signature model separated ophthalmopathy from stable hyperthyroidism with over 85% sensitivity and almost 84% specificity in cross-validation, and 80%/75% in the test set. Sample size was not statistically predetermined, and group allocation was not concealed from the investigators. Most expanded thyroid clonotypes with frequency above 0.001 were also detected in blood, suggesting blood repertoires may reflect the thyroid immune response.

Hyperthyroidism patients were newly diagnosed, with disease duration under 2 months, and aged 18 to 65 years. Anyone with other autoimmune diseases, uncontrolled infections, pregnancy or lactation was excluded from the study. Diagnosis was based on clinical symptoms, serum thyroxine, TRAb, thyroid ultrasound and orbital computed tomography. Trizol reagent was used to extract the total RNA, and its quality was then checked on an Agilent 2100 Bioanalyzer. Trimming accounts for 4 bases at V and 7 bases at J, while the number of junction bases matched to no gene is 4. Per the germline V gene, KGHDR is the CDR1 and SFDVKD is the CDR2. Spanning cysteine to phenylalanine, the CDR3 consists of 13 amino acids. The CDR3 DNA has 39 bases and is translated from base 1. This clonotype has ten or more counts. Its binding antigen is unknown. Base qualities are not provided; no much larger clone lies one nucleotide away.

What was sequenced was peripheral blood or thyroid tissue (not recorded which). Recombination joined TRBV24-1 with TRBJ1-1; 8 central nucleotides agree with TRBD1. This sequence originates from an adult man with Graves' hyperthyroidism. In nucleotide form, the sequence is TGTGCCACCAGTGACCGGACAGGGCTTGAAGCTTTCTTT. The encoded protein is CATSDRTGLEAFF.